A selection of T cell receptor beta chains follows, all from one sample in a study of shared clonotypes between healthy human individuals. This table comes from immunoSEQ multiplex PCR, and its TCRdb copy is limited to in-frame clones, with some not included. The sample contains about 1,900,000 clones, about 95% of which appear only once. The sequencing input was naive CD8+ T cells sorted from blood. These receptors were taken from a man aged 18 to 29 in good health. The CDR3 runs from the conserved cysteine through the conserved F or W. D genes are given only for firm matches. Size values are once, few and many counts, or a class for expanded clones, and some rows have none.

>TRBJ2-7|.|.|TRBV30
TGTGCCTGGAGTGTAGATGAGACATACGAGCAGTACTTC
CAWSVDETYEQYF
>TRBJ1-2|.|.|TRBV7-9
TGTGCCAGCAGCTTCCCCCGAGGAGAGGGCTACACCTTC
CASSFPRGEGYTF
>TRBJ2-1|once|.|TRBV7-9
TGTGCCAGCAGCCCTCCACTTAGCTCCTACAATGAGCAGTTCTTC
CASSPPLSSYNEQFF
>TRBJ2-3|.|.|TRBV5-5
TGTGCCGCGAGTCGGGTAACTAGCACAGATACGCAGTATTTT
CAASRVTSTDTQYF
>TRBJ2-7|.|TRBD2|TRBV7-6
TGTGCCAGCAGCTTAGTACGGGGGGGCCGGTACGAGCAGTACTTC
CASSLVRGGRYEQYF
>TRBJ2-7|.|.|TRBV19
TGTGCCAGTAGTGTGGATTCCGAATTCCACGAGCAGTACTTC
CASSVDSEFHEQYF
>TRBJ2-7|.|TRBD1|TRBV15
TGTGCCACCAGCAGACGGGGACAGGACGAGCAGTACTTC
CATSRRGQDEQYF
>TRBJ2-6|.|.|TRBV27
TGTGCCAGCAGTTTCGTCGGGGCCGGGGCCAACGTCCTGACTTTC
CASSFVGAGANVLTF
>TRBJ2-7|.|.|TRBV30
TGTGCCTGGAGAGAGGACGCGAGCCCCTACGAGCAGTACTTC
CAWREDASPYEQYF
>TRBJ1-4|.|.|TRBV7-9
TGTGCCAGCAGCTATAGCGGCAAGGAGGGTGAAAAACTGTTTTTT
CASSYSGKEGEKLFF
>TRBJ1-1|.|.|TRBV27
TGTGCCAGCAGTTTATCCCCGGGGGCGGCCACTGAAGCTTTCTTT
CASSLSPGAATEAFF
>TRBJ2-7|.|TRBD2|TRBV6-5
TGTGCCAGCAGTTTCGAGCGGGAGGTAGACGAGCAGTACTTC
CASSFEREVDEQYF